Below are 22 T cell receptor beta chains sequenced from a single sample in a study of shared clonotypes between healthy human individuals. Sequencing was performed with immunoSEQ multiplex PCR; in TCRdb, only in-frame clones are kept and a portion is missing. The sample records roughly 1 million clones, about 75% being singletons. The sample consisted of memory CD4+ T cells sorted from blood. Stated subset: CD45RA-negative fraction. The origin of the receptors is a man between 18 and 35 years old in good health.

The rearrangement links TRBV7-8 to TRBJ2-5; tentative D call: TRBD1 (5 bases). V dropped 3 bases and J dropped 1 base, with 9 bases sitting between them. This CDR3 region has 14 residues. Per germline, CDR1 SGHVS and CDR2 FQNEAQ. The CDR3 here is CASSFARAQETQYF. DNA of the CDR3: TGTGCCAGCAGCTTCGCCAGGGCCCAAGAGACCCAGTACTTC.

The chain is built from TRBV7-9 and TRBJ2-7, with D unresolved. Germline CDR1 SEHNR, CDR2 FQNEAQ (reference sequence). This CDR3 has 10 residues. Trimming left V 11 bases short and J 2 bases short, with 7 bases between. CDR3: CALQPYEQYF. DNA for the CDR3: TGTGCCCTACAACCCTACGAGCAGTACTTC. The full variable domain, with the rest looked up from reference TRBV7-9 and TRBJ2-7, is DTGVSQNPRHKITKRGQNVTFRCDPISEHNRLYWYRQTLGQGPEFLTYFQNEAQLEKSRLLSDRFSAERPKGSFSTLEIQRTEQGDSAMYLCALQPYEQYFGPGTRLTVT.

V is TRBV4-1 and J is TRBJ2-7, with TRBD1 matching 9 bases. The CDR3 is made up of 18 amino acids. V lost 1 base and J lost 0; bases outside the gene matches: 10. Looked up from germline, CDR1 is MGHRA and CDR2 is YSYEKL. CDR3 in DNA: TGCGCCAGCAGCCAAGTTTTCGGGGGACAGGGTCCCTCCTACGAGCAGTACTTC. This gives the protein CASSQVFGGQGPSYEQYF.

The chain joins TRBV5-5 to TRBJ2-3; D is possibly TRBD2 (6 bases). The CDR3 has 14 residues. The V gene lost 3 bases and the J gene lost 0 bases, with 8 bases spanning the gap. The germline V gene has CDR1 SGHKS and CDR2 YYEKEE (reference sequence). Here the CDR3 reads CASSSRDSTDTQYF. The CDR3 DNA follows: TGTGCCAGCAGCTCGCGGGACAGCACAGATACGCAGTATTTT. The variable domain in full, completed from reference TRBV5-5 and TRBJ2-3, reads DAGVTQSPTHLIKTRGQQVTLRCSPISGHKSVSWYQQVLGQGPQFIFQYYEKEERGRGNFPDRFSARQFPNYSSELNVNALLLGDSALYLCASSSRDSTDTQYFGPGTRLTVL.

The gene calls are TRBV18 and TRBJ2-2; D is ambiguous. The germline V gene encodes CDR1 KGHSH and CDR2 LQKENI. Trimming pared 2 bases from V and 2 bases from J, leaving 12 bases between. The CDR3 runs to 16 residues. The CDR3 loop is CASSPLDPRNTGELFF. DNA for the CDR3: TGTGCCAGCTCACCATTGGACCCCCGAAACACCGGGGAGCTGTTTTTT.

This CDR3 reads CASSVTGDWREKLFF. The CDR3 DNA sequence: TGCGCCAGCAGCGTTACAGGGGATTGGCGGGAAAAACTGTTTTTT. The chain is built from TRBV5-1 and TRBJ1-4, with 7 bases identical to TRBD1. Germline trimming cut 4 bases from V and 8 bases from J; bases unmatched to any gene: 11. Germline V gene sequence: CDR1 SGHRS, CDR2 YFSETQ. The CDR3 spans 15 residues.

This clone was counted a few times. A much larger clonotype is one base distant, so this may be a read error. Other DNA variants within this sample encode the same CDR3. The chain uses TRBV6-1 and TRBJ1-1; D call uncertain. Germline V lookup: CDR1 MNHNS, CDR2 SASEGT. V lost 4 bases and J 1 base, leaving 1 base between the germline ends. There are 11 residues in the CDR3. The CDR3 loop reads CASSGNTEAFF. In DNA, the CDR3 is TGTGCCAGCAGTGGGAACACTGAAGCTTTCTTT.

The chain carries TRBV14 and TRBJ2-5, with D maybe TRBD2 (6 bases). Trimming stripped 1 base from V and 5 bases from J, with 14 bases between. The CDR3 spans 15 residues. CDR1 is SGHDN and CDR2 is FVKESK in the germline V gene. DNA of the CDR3: TGTGCCAGCAGCCAAGCTTTGTGGGACTGGGAGACCCAGTACTTC. The encoded protein is CASSQALWDWETQYF.

This clone has only one observation. V gene TRBV18 combines with J gene TRBJ2-7; a possible D gene is TRBD1 (5 bases). V was trimmed by 2 bases and J by 3 bases, leaving 14 bases between them. The germline V gene encodes CDR1 KGHSH and CDR2 LQKENI. The CDR3 runs 15 residues. The CDR3 sequence is CASSPGTGANYEQYF. The CDR3 nucleotides are TGTGCCAGCTCACCAGGTACAGGCGCAAACTACGAGCAGTACTTC.

The chain employs TRBV20-1 and TRBJ1-1; possible D gene TRBD1, 5 bases. Trimming removed 6 bases from V and 11 bases from J, with 16 bases in between. The CDR3 covers 11 residues. Germline CDR1 reads DFQATT; CDR2 reads SNEGSKA (reference sequence). As DNA, the CDR3 is TGCAGTGCATTAGTGGGGCCGGTGGCTTTCTTT. Translation: CSALVGPVAFF.

V gene TRBV13 combines with J gene TRBJ2-7, with 11 bases that match TRBD2. In germline, CDR1 is PRHDT, CDR2 FYEKMQ (reference sequence). This CDR3 has 16 residues. Losses at the gene ends were 4 bases for V and 0 bases for J; bases not matched to a gene: 5. Written as DNA, the CDR3 is TGTGCCAGCAGCTCCCAAGGACTAGCGGGCTCCTACGAGCAGTACTTC. It yields the protein CASSSQGLAGSYEQYF.

The rearrangement joins TRBV6-5 to TRBJ1-6; 8 bases match TRBD1. This CDR3 region has 15 residues. CDR1 is MNHEY and CDR2 is SVGAGI in the germline V gene. V shed 0 bases and J 10 bases; nucleotides not matched to a gene: 5. The CDR3 sequence is CASSYSPGGGSPLHF. The CDR3 DNA follows: TGTGCCAGCAGTTACTCGCCAGGGGGCGGATCACCCCTCCACTTT.

The J gene is TRBJ2-3, the V gene TRBV29-1; D gene unclear. From germline, CDR1 is SQVTM and CDR2 ANQGSEA. Between the trimmed V and J ends, which lost 0 bases and 7 bases, there was a span of 14 bases. This CDR3 spans 14 amino acids. The CDR3 DNA reads TGCAGCGTTGAAGATCTTTACCAGACGAATACGCAGTATTTT. Its translation: CSVEDLYQTNTQYF.

The chain's CDR3 is CASSLGLAGGPTYF. The DNA for the CDR3 is TGTGCCAGCAGTCTCGGACTAGCGGGGGGCCCGACGTATTTT. The chain recombines TRBV28 with TRBJ2-3, with 14 bases matching TRBD2. CDR1 and CDR2 (germline): MDHEN, SYDVKM. The CDR3 consists of 14 residues. Trimming removed 5 bases from V and 14 bases from J; junction bases left unmatched: 9.

The chain is built from TRBV5-1 and TRBJ1-2; D is perhaps TRBD1 (5 bases). Trimming stripped 2 bases from V and 8 bases from J, with 10 bases between. This CDR3 has 12 amino acids. Germline V gives CDR1 SGHRS, CDR2 YFSETQ. In DNA form, the CDR3 reads TGCGCCAGCAGCTTAAACGAGGGGGGCTACACCTTC. It codes for CASSLNEGGYTF. The whole variable domain, remainder taken from reference TRBV5-1 and TRBJ1-2, is KAGVTQTPRYLIKTRGQQVTLSCSPISGHRSVSWYQQTPGQGLQFLFEYFSETQRNKGNFPGRFSGRQFSNSRSEMNVSTLELGDSALYLCASSLNEGGYTFGSGTRLTVV.

This clone was counted only a few times. The chain uses TRBV18 and TRBJ2-3, with D possibly being TRBD2 (7 bases). This CDR3 spans 17 amino acids. The V end lost 1 base, the J end lost 0 bases, and 14 bases lay between the germline ends. The germline CDR1 and CDR2 sequences are KGHSH and LQKENI. The CDR3 nucleotides are TGTGCCAGCTCACCACGAACTGGGGGGGCGAGCACAGATACGCAGTATTTT. Its protein is CASSPRTGGASTDTQYF.

The chain is built from TRBV18 and TRBJ2-7; the match to TRBD1 covers 10 bases. CDR3 length: 16 amino acids. Germline loops: CDR1 KGHSH, CDR2 LQKENI. V dropped 2 bases and J dropped 3; count of bases not matched to a gene: 7. In DNA, the CDR3 is TGTGCCAGCTCACCAGCTGTTGGGACAGGGGTCTACGAGCAGTACTTC. Translation: CASSPAVGTGVYEQYF.

Remarks on this clone: Other DNA sequences from this sample encode an identical CDR3 as well. The CDR3 bases are TGCGCCAGCAGCTTGGGCGGTCAGACCTACGAGCAGTACTTC. Translated, it gives CASSLGGQTYEQYF. The chain couples TRBV5-1 to TRBJ2-7; D call uncertain. The CDR3 extends over 14 amino acids. Trimming took off 0 bases at V and 2 bases at J, with 9 bases between the two ends. Germline V gives CDR1 SGHRS, CDR2 YFSETQ.

The chain couples TRBV7-3 to TRBJ2-3; TRBD2 agrees at 9 bases. The CDR3 runs to 16 residues. After removal of 3 bases from V and 6 bases from J, the junction contained 10 bases not matched to a gene. Germline assignment: CDR1 SGHTA and CDR2 FQGTGA. CDR3 amino acids: CASSLGLAMGPDTQYF. The CDR3 region has the DNA TGTGCCAGCAGCTTGGGACTAGCAATGGGCCCGGATACGCAGTATTTT.

The chain couples TRBV5-1 to TRBJ2-7; a weak D match, TRBD2 (6 bases). In germline, CDR1 is SGHRS, CDR2 YFSETQ. CDR3 length equals 15 residues. Trimming removed 4 bases at V and 4 bases at J, with 18 bases between. CDR3 in DNA: TGCGCCAGCAGCCTTGGGTCGGGAGTGGGTTACGAGCAGTACTTC. Its translation: CASSLGSGVGYEQYF.

The chain combines TRBV5-6 with TRBJ2-5, with unresolved D. CDR3 length equals 13 residues. V dropped 2 bases and J dropped 4 bases, with 9 bases sitting between them. Germline lookup yields CDR1 SGHDT and CDR2 YYEEEE. CDR3 DNA: TGTGCCAGCAGCTTAAATAGGGTAGAGACCCAGTACTTC. It translates to CASSLNRVETQYF.

The V and J genes are TRBV10-3 and TRBJ2-5; weak D call: TRBD2 (6 bases). The ends were cut back, 3 bases at V and 4 bases at J, with 15 bases in the middle. Per germline, CDR1 ENHRY and CDR2 SYGVKD. The CDR3 length is 15 residues. The CDR3 is CAISDVGGRGETQYF. DNA for the CDR3: TGTGCCATCAGTGATGTCGGGGGTAGGGGAGAGACCCAGTACTTC.